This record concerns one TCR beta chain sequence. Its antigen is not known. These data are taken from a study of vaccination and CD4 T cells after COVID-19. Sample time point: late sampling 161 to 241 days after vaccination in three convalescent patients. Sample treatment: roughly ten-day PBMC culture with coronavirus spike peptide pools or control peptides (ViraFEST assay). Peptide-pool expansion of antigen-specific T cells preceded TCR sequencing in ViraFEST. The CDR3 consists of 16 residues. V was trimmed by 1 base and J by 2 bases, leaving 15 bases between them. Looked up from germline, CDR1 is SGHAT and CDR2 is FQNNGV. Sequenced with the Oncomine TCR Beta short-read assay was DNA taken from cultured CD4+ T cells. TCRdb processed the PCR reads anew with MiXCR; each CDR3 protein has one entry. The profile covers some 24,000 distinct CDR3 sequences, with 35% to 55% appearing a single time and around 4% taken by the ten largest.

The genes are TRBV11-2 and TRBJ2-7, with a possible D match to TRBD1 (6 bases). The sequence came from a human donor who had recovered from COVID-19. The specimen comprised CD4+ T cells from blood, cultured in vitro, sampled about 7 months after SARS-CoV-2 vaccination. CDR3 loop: CASSLGGGVIPYEQYF. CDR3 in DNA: TGTGCCAGCAGCTTAGGAGGGGGTGTCATCCCCTACGAGCAGTACTTC. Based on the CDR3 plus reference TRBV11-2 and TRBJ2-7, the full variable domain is EAGVAQSPRYKIIEKRQSVAFWCNPISGHATLYWYQQILGQGPKLLIQFQNNGVVDDSQLPKDRFSAERLKGVDSTLKIQPAKLEDSAVYLCASSLGGGVIPYEQYFGPGTRLTVT.